This note documents a single TCR beta chain sequence. The target antigen is unknown. The data stem from a study of follicular helper T cells after annual influenza vaccination. The overall study: Some donors were sampled over the 2013-2014, 2014-2015 and 2015-2016 vaccinations.

Study conclusions and caveats: Rare clonotypes were missed; only about 10-23% of cells gave TCRB. Undersampling of larger non-cTfh compartments could not be excluded. Successive annual vaccinations recalled a recurrent oligoclonal ICOS+CD38+ cTfh response with influenza-specific clonotypes.

TCRdb's table, derived via immunoSEQ multiplex PCR, lists solely in-frame clones and lacks some. The table shows roughly 10,000 clones, with roughly 85% occurring only once. Unmatched junction bases numbered 5, after V lost 2 bases and J lost 1 base. The V gene's germline CDR1 is SGHDT and CDR2 YYEEEE. This CDR3 contains 15 residues. Time point noted: 2015-2016 season, 7 days after influenza vaccination. This sample comprised CXCR5- memory CD4+ T cells sorted from blood, obtained 7 days after influenza vaccination. This receptor was identified in an adult who received the influenza vaccine. V and J are TRBV5-6 and TRBJ1-1, with 7 bases fitting TRBD1. Here the CDR3 DNA reads TGTGCCAGCAGCTTCCCGGGACAGTGGAACACTGAAGCTTTCTTT. It codes for CASSFPGQWNTEAFF.